One and the same sample provided the 31 T cell receptor beta chains below, sequenced in a study of blood T cell repertoires in COVID-19. Produced via immunoSEQ multiplex PCR; TCRdb's table is partial and in-frame only. The sample lists roughly 180,000 clones; 85% to 90% were seen once. The sample comprised peripheral blood. The source is a woman in her twenties or thirties with active or convalescent COVID-19.

This chain uses TRBV11-1 with TRBJ1-2; D call uncertain. V was cut by 7 bases and J by 1 base, with 13 bases left in between. The CDR3 is 14 amino acids. The germline V gene encodes CDR1 SGHAT and CDR2 FQDESV (reference sequence). The CDR3: CASTGGPFNYGYTF. The CDR3 region has the DNA TGTGCCAGCACCGGCGGGCCCTTTAACTATGGCTACACCTTC.

The rearrangement uses TRBV29-1 and TRBJ1-6, with 11 bases aligning to TRBD1. CDR1 is SQVTM, CDR2 ANQGSEA, per germline. The CDR3 is 15 residues long. Trimming removed 6 bases from V and 7 bases from J; junction bases left unmatched: 8. CDR3 DNA: TGCAGCGTCTCTTCCGGGACAGGGGGAAATTCACCCCTCCACTTT. Encoded protein: CSVSSGTGGNSPLHF.

This chain uses TRBV25-1 with TRBJ2-1; D is possibly TRBD2 (5 bases). This CDR3 has 15 residues. Germline assignment: CDR1 MGHDK and CDR2 SYGVNS. V was pared by 2 bases and J by 0 bases, with 8 bases between. This CDR3 reads CASSESGSSYNEQFF. The CDR3 DNA is TGTGCCAGCAGTGAAAGCGGCAGCTCCTACAATGAGCAGTTCTTC.

The V call is TRBV6-6, the J call TRBJ1-1; 7 bases map to TRBD1. Germline values: CDR1 MNHNY, CDR2 SVGAGI (reference sequence). V dropped 7 bases and J dropped 7; count of bases not matched to a gene: 6. The length of the CDR3 is 12 residues. The CDR3 sequence: CASMDRQDEAFF. The DNA of the CDR3 is TGTGCCAGCATGGACAGGCAAGATGAAGCTTTCTTT.

The sample holds one count of this clone. The same CDR3 can be traced to other DNA sequences in this sample. The chain links TRBV5-1 to TRBJ2-7; the match to TRBD1 covers 8 bases. The germline CDR1 and CDR2 sequences are SGHRS and YFSETQ. This CDR3 has 14 residues. Germline trimming cut 4 bases from V and 4 bases from J; bases unmatched to any gene: 7. For the CDR3, the DNA is TGCGCCAGCAGCCTACGACAGGGGTCTTACGAGCAGTACTTC. It yields the protein CASSLRQGSYEQYF.

This chain joins TRBV4-1 and TRBJ2-7; no definite D call. This CDR3 has 16 residues. The germline CDR1 and CDR2 sequences are MGHRA and YSYEKL. V lost 0 bases to trimming and J lost 4 bases, with 16 bases between them. The CDR3, as DNA: TGCGCCAGCAGCCAAGATTTCCTACCCCCTTCATACGAGCAGTACTTC. Protein sequence: CASSQDFLPPSYEQYF.

J is TRBJ1-2 and V is TRBV10-3; maybe TRBD1 (5 bases). The V gene's germline CDR1 is ENHRY and CDR2 SYGVKD. The CDR3 totals 14 residues. V lost 2 bases and J lost 7, with 14 bases in between. The CDR3 DNA reads as TGTGCCATCAGTGAGCTGGGGGGTAGTCTTGGCTACACCTTC. As protein: CAISELGGSLGYTF.

The chain links TRBV15 to TRBJ1-1; possible D gene TRBD1, 5 bases. From germline, CDR1 is LNHNV and CDR2 YYDKDF (reference sequence). The CDR3 contains 12 residues. The germline V and J ends were trimmed by 0 bases and 7 bases, with 6 bases remaining between them. CDR3 amino acids: CATSRDQGEAFF. The CDR3 DNA sequence: TGTGCCACCAGCAGAGACCAGGGTGAAGCTTTCTTT.

The rearrangement uses TRBV11-3 and TRBJ2-1; 15 nucleotides match TRBD2. Germline lookup yields CDR1 SGHNT and CDR2 YENEEA. The CDR3 has 19 residues. The V and J ends lost 2 bases and 0 bases, in that order; junction bases with no gene match: 5. The DNA of the CDR3 is TGTGCCAGCAGCTTAAAAGAGGGACTAGCGGGGGGCTCCTACAATGAGCAGTTCTTC. This codes for CASSLKEGLAGGSYNEQFF. Full variable domain (missing parts from reference TRBV11-3 and TRBJ2-1): EAGVVQSPRYKIIEKKQPVAFWCNPISGHNTLYWYLQNLGQGPELLIRYENEEAVDDSQLPKDRFSAERLKGVDSTLKIQPAELGDSAVYLCASSLKEGLAGGSYNEQFFGPGTRLTVL.

This rearrangement joins TRBV18 to TRBJ1-4; 7 nucleotides line up with TRBD1. This CDR3 has 18 amino acids. CDR1 and CDR2 from the germline V gene are KGHSH and LQKENI. V shed 3 bases and J 0 bases; nucleotides not matched to a gene: 10. The CDR3 nucleotides are TGTGCCAGCTCACCCGGAGACAGGGTTCGGGCAACTAATGAAAAACTGTTTTTT. Protein: CASSPGDRVRATNEKLFF. Looking up the rest from reference TRBV18 and TRBJ1-4 gives the full variable domain: NAGVMQNPRHLVRRRGQEARLRCSPMKGHSHVYWYRQLPEEGLKFMVYLQKENIIDESGMPKERFSAEFPKEGPSILRIQQVVRGDSAAYFCASSPGDRVRATNEKLFFGSGTQLSVL.

The V and J genes are TRBV3-1 (or the pseudogene TRBV3-2) and TRBJ1-1; D unresolved. The V gene lost 0 bases and the J gene lost 0 bases, with 11 bases spanning the gap. The germline V gene encodes CDR1 LGHDT and CDR2 YNNKEL (reference sequence). The CDR3 sequence is 16 residues long. The CDR3 reads CASSQDTIVMNTEAFF. CDR3 sequence (DNA): TGTGCCAGCAGCCAAGATACGATAGTCATGAACACTGAAGCTTTCTTT.

The V and J genes are TRBV5-1 and TRBJ2-3; maybe TRBD2 (6 bases). Germline V gives CDR1 SGHRS, CDR2 YFSETQ. The CDR3 runs 14 residues. Trimming pared 3 bases from V and 6 bases from J, leaving 14 bases between. CDR3 sequence reads: CASSWGDSYDTQYF. CDR3 DNA: TGCGCCAGCAGCTGGGGGGACTCATATGATACGCAGTATTTT.

This chain uses TRBV29-1 with TRBJ1-1; the match to TRBD1 covers 7 bases. Germline-derived CDR1 and CDR2 are SQVTM and ANQGSEA. This CDR3 has 12 amino acids. CDR3 DNA: TGCTCAGGGGGTAACATGAACACTGAAGCTTTCTTT. It encodes CSGGNMNTEAFF.

The V gene is TRBV11-3, the J gene TRBJ1-2; D uncertain. Trimming pared 0 bases from V and 4 bases from J, leaving 12 bases between. This CDR3 is 15 amino acids long. Germline CDR1 is SGHNT and CDR2 is YENEEA. Here the CDR3 DNA reads TGTGCCAGCAGCTTAGATTATCCGGAGGGCTATGGCTACACCTTC. This translates into CASSLDYPEGYGYTF.

The genes are TRBV18 and TRBJ2-3, with 12 nucleotides matching TRBD1. Trimming cost V 4 bases and J 0 bases; bases outside gene matches: 5. The CDR3 sequence is 17 residues long. Germline V lookup: CDR1 KGHSH, CDR2 LQKENI. For the CDR3, the DNA is TGTGCCAGCTCACTGGGACAGGGGGCCACTAGCACAGATACGCAGTATTTT. Amino acids: CASSLGQGATSTDTQYF.

The genes are TRBV12-3 or TRBV12-4 and TRBJ1-4; D is uncertain. CDR3 length: 13 amino acids. Trimming shortened V by 6 bases and J by 6 bases, and 11 bases separated the two germline ends. The CDR3 loop reads CASRWTRHEKLFF. The DNA for the CDR3 is TGTGCCAGCAGATGGACTAGGCATGAAAAACTGTTTTTT.

The chain employs TRBV2 and TRBJ2-5; 8 bases align to TRBD2. V was pared by 6 bases and J by 4 bases, with 7 bases of the junction left unmatched. The CDR3 covers 14 residues. CDR1 and CDR2 from the germline V gene are SNHLY and FYNNEI. CDR3 amino acids: CASRPGLAPETQYF. Written as DNA, the CDR3 is TGTGCCAGCAGACCAGGACTAGCACCAGAGACCCAGTACTTC.

The gene calls are TRBV19 and TRBJ1-1; D is unresolved. This CDR3 contains 14 residues. Deletions cut 7 bases from V and 3 bases from J, with 15 bases between. Germline V gene sequence: CDR1 LNHDA, CDR2 SQIVND (reference sequence). The DNA of the CDR3 is TGTGCCAGTACCCGAGGATGGGGAGACACTGAAGCTTTCTTT. Its protein is CASTRGWGDTEAFF.

V usage is TRBV28 and J usage is TRBJ1-5, with TRBD1 matching over 8 bases. V lost 11 bases and J lost 4; bases outside the gene matches: 4. The CDR3 has 12 residues. Germline loops: CDR1 MDHEN, CDR2 SYDVKM. This chain's CDR3 is CAVTGGNQPQHF. In nucleotides, the CDR3 is TGTGCCGTTACAGGGGGGAATCAGCCCCAGCATTTT.

This clone was observed once. The gene calls are TRBV5-1 and TRBJ2-1; 13 bases map to TRBD2. CDR3 size: 15 residues. The germline gives CDR1 SGHRS, CDR2 YFSETQ. The J segment lost 11 bases and the V segment lost 3 bases, leaving 8 bases of the junction unmatched. Here the CDR3 reads CASSSTPGLAGQQFF. The CDR3, as DNA: TGCGCCAGCAGCTCTACACCGGGACTAGCGGGGCAGCAGTTCTTC.

This clone was detected only once. This rearrangement joins TRBV7-9 to TRBJ2-1, with 9 positions matching TRBD1. This CDR3 region has 15 residues. Trimming cost V 0 bases and J 5 bases; bases outside gene matches: 2. Germline V CDR1 and CDR2: SEHNR, FQNEAQ (reference sequence). The CDR3 region is CASSLAQGANNEQFF. As DNA, the CDR3 is TGTGCCAGCAGCTTAGCACAGGGGGCAAACAATGAGCAGTTCTTC.

The V call is TRBV28, the J call TRBJ1-1; 9 bases map to TRBD1. V lost 5 bases and J lost 4; bases outside the gene matches: 11. CDR3 size: 16 residues. Germline CDR1 MDHEN, CDR2 SYDVKM. CDR3 sequence: CASSQHRGRVRTEAFF. CDR3 coding DNA: TGTGCCAGCAGTCAACACAGGGGGCGGGTTCGCACTGAAGCTTTCTTT. The complete variable domain, with remaining parts taken from reference TRBV28 and TRBJ1-1, reads DVKVTQSSRYLVKRTGEKVFLECVQDMDHENMFWYRQDPGLGLRLIYFSYDVKMKEKGDIPEGYSVSREKKERFSLILESASTNQTSMYLCASSQHRGRVRTEAFFGQGTRLTVV.

The chain uses TRBV19 and TRBJ1-1; D is unclear. With 6 bases removed from V and 3 bases from J, the gap between germline ends came to 14 bases. Germline CDR1 reads LNHDA; CDR2 reads SQIVND (reference sequence). This CDR3 region has 14 residues. Here the CDR3 reads CASREVLQDTEAFF. As DNA, the CDR3 is TGTGCCAGTAGAGAAGTACTGCAGGACACTGAAGCTTTCTTT.

The sample holds a few counts of this clone. V and J are TRBV18 and TRBJ2-7; D not certain. The length of the CDR3 is 13 residues. Germline V gene data show CDR1 as KGHSH and CDR2 as LQKENI. V lost 2 bases and J lost 7, with 12 bases in between. The CDR3 sequence is CASSPNTAREQYF. The CDR3 nucleotides read TGTGCCAGCTCACCAAATACGGCTAGGGAGCAGTACTTC.

The V and J genes are TRBV4-1 and TRBJ2-7, with 10 nucleotides matching TRBD1. Germline V gene sequence: CDR1 MGHRA, CDR2 YSYEKL. The CDR3 length is 18 residues. The trim removed 0 bases at V and 2 bases at J, leaving 10 bases unmatched. CDR3 region: CASSQDFLGGTGAYEQYF. The CDR3 nucleotides are TGCGCCAGCAGCCAAGATTTTCTGGGCGGGACAGGGGCCTACGAGCAGTACTTC.

This clone turned up a few times. The gene calls are TRBV19 and TRBJ1-5; D not resolved. V lost 6 bases and J 4 bases, leaving 7 bases between the germline ends. In germline, CDR1 is LNHDA, CDR2 SQIVND (reference sequence). The CDR3 totals 12 residues. For the CDR3, the DNA is TGTGCCAGTAGGATCAGGAATCAGCCCCAGCATTTT. It specifies CASRIRNQPQHF.

The chain carries TRBV2 and TRBJ1-2; TRBD1 is a possible D gene (5 bases). Deletions cut 8 bases from V and 5 bases from J, with 15 bases between. The CDR3 runs to 13 residues. CDR1 is SNHLY and CDR2 is FYNNEI in the germline V gene. CDR3 sequence reads: CASRSRDIYGYTF. CDR3 DNA: TGTGCCAGCCGTTCCAGGGATATTTATGGCTACACCTTC. The whole variable domain, filled in from reference TRBV2 and TRBJ1-2, reads EPEVTQTPSHQVTQMGQEVILRCVPISNHLYFYWYRQILGQKVEFLVSFYNNEISEKSEIFDDQFSVERPDGSNFTLKIRSTKLEDSAMYFCASRSRDIYGYTFGSGTRLTVV.

This clone was observed once. This sequence joins TRBV5-4 and TRBJ2-1; 9 bases are a match to TRBD2. Losses at the gene ends were 6 bases for V and 7 bases for J; bases not matched to a gene: 11. The CDR3 covers 15 residues. The germline V gene encodes CDR1 SGHNT and CDR2 YYREEE (reference sequence). The CDR3 is CASIRQAGGLNEQFF. CDR3 in DNA: TGTGCCAGCATCCGTCAAGCGGGAGGTCTTAATGAGCAGTTCTTC.

The genes are TRBV30 and TRBJ1-2, with D unclear. CDR1 GTSNPN and CDR2 SVGIG come from the germline V gene (reference sequence). Trimming pared 3 bases from V and 8 bases from J, leaving 13 bases between. The CDR3 consists of 12 residues. The chain's CDR3 is CAWRGPRGGYTF. CDR3 bases: TGTGCCTGGAGGGGCCCCCGTGGGGGCTACACCTTC.

CDR3 bases: TGTGCCACCAGCAGAGACTCCATCCTTTTTTTTAGTAACCGAGAGACCCAGTACTTC. Translated: CATSRDSILFFSNRETQYF. The chain is built from TRBV15 and TRBJ2-5; the D is unclear. The CDR3 is made up of 19 amino acids. The V and J ends lost 0 bases and 4 bases respectively, with 24 bases between them. The germline V gene has CDR1 LNHNV and CDR2 YYDKDF (reference sequence).

The genes are TRBV30 and TRBJ1-5; tentative D call: TRBD1 (5 bases). The CDR3 extends over 14 amino acids. Deletions cut 0 bases from V and 7 bases from J, with 13 bases between. The germline gives CDR1 GTSNPN, CDR2 SVGIG (reference sequence). CDR3: CAWSVASRGQPQHF. CDR3 nucleotide sequence: TGTGCCTGGAGTGTCGCCTCCCGGGGGCAGCCCCAGCATTTT. Supplemented by reference TRBV30 and TRBJ1-5, the full variable domain reads SQTIHQWPATLVQPVGSPLSLECTVEGTSNPNLYWYRQAAGRGLQLLFYSVGIGQISSEVPQNLSASRPQDRQFILSSKKLLLSDSGFYLCAWSVASRGQPQHFGDGTRLSIL.